The source of this TCR beta chain is a study of vaccination and CD4 T cells after COVID-19 (dated by TCRdb to the early 2020s). Study-level background: SARS-CoV-2 positivity had been established in the convalescent patients by nasal swab PCR, and mild disease was recorded in several of these patients and severe disease in one. In the convalescent cohort there were six males and four females, among whom were two Hispanic individuals, seven Caucasians, two Asians and one multiracial person. Two doses of either the Pfizer-BioNTech BNT162b2 vaccine (n=8) or the Moderna mRNA-1273 vaccine (n=2) were administered to participants. Post-COVID blood samples from convalescent patients were collected a median of roughly 100 days after diagnosis, with a range of about 30 to 170 days. The time from the second vaccine dose to post-vaccine blood sampling had a median of roughly 70 days and ranged from about 13 to 250 days. Culture stimuli were overlapping spike peptide pools from SARS-CoV-2 and from the common cold coronaviruses HCoV-NL63, HCoV-OC43 and HCoV-229E. Control cultures used a CEFX viral epitope pool as positive control, an HIV-1 Nef peptide pool as negative control, or no peptide. In 10 COVID-19 convalescent patients and 4 infection-naive healthy vaccine recipients, researchers compared the spike-specific CD4+ TCR repertoire from before mRNA vaccination with the repertoire from after. What the study reported, not specific to this receptor: Of the vaccine-specific clones found in convalescent patients, nearly all (304 of 307) were mono-reactive for SARS-CoV-2 spike instead of being cross-reactive with common cold coronaviruses. Relatively few convalescent patients were included in the study, and early timepoints after natural infection were not analyzed. Among the post-vaccine SARS-CoV-2-reactive clones in convalescent patients, a median 86.3% showed up only after vaccination, which suggests vaccine-specific priming. An increase in the median number of SARS-CoV-2-reactive clonotypes from approximately 21 after infection to 38 after vaccination was observed, but the change was not found to be significant.

In its sample, this clonotype was seen a few times. Its cognate antigen has yet to be identified. No much larger clone is present one base from it, and per-base qualities are unavailable. Looking up the germline V gene (reference sequence) yields CDR1 DFQATT and CDR2 SNEGSKA. V was cut back by 7 bases and J by 5 bases, leaving a gap of 23 bases between them. From cysteine to phenylalanine, the CDR3 is 15 amino acids long. Only the CDR3 DNA is retained, 45 bases long and in frame from the first base. Libraries were built with PCR. TCR sequencing of DNA from cultured CD4+ T cells used the Oncomine TCR Beta short-read assay at the Johns Hopkins FTIC core. The QIAamp micro DNA kit was used to extract genomic DNA from the cultured CD4+ T cells. Oncomine TCR Beta libraries from cultured CD4+ T cells were pooled with unique dual indexes and sequenced on an Illumina iSeq 100. Processing in the source paper ran as follows. Non-productive sequences were removed, and CDR3s not starting with C, not ending with F or W, or shorter than 7 amino acids were discarded. The MANAFEST web application was used to identify antigen-specific clonotypes by comparing peptide-stimulated wells against reference wells and other culture wells. Positive clones required FDR below 0.05, an odds ratio above 5, and productive frequency above 0.1% in at least two of three replicate wells. Cross-reactive clonotypes were defined as significantly expanded in both SARS-CoV-2 spike wells and at least one common cold coronavirus spike condition. Using R version 3.6.1, CDR3 homology was evaluated through Levenshtein distances (stringdist) along with unrooted phylogenetic trees (ape). TCRdb passed the public sequencing reads through fastp at Q25 and MiXCR, retaining productive beta sequences. Rows are combined by CDR3 protein, so each entry shows the most common genes and DNA. These V and J calls originate from TCRdb's pipeline instead of the authors' own analysis. In this sample the table shows some 13,000 distinct CDR3 sequences, more than 30% of which occur a single time. The top ten constitute roughly 13% of the sample.

Per the publication, the treatment or condition label means: roughly 10-day PBMC culture with coronavirus spike peptide pools or control peptides (ViraFEST assay). The study used the ViraFEST assay, which expanded antigen-specific T cells with peptide pools and then identified expanded clonotypes by TCR sequencing. Positive SARS-CoV-2 PCR tests in the convalescent patients dated from March to December 2020, before Alpha, Beta and Delta variants emerged in the United States. Roughly 2 million PBMCs per well were cultured in IMDM with about 5% human AB serum and 8 to 10 IU/ml IL-2, plus 10 ug/ml peptide pools. On days 3 and 7, half of the culture medium was replaced with fresh IL-2-containing medium. After 10 days of culture, CD4+ T cells were isolated by negative selection using the EasySep CD4+ T cell isolation kit. PBMCs were separated from whole blood using Ficoll-Paque Plus gradient centrifugation and then either used fresh or cryopreserved at -140C. In general, triplicate wells were set up for every culture condition.

Recombination joined TRBV20-1 with TRBJ1-2, with a weak D call of TRBD1 (5 bases match). Sequencing was performed on CD4+ T cells from blood, cultured in vitro, taken after SARS-CoV-2 vaccination. The clonotype was recovered from a human donor who had recovered from COVID-19. This receptor has the CDR3 CSGRIRGISGYGYTF. The base sequence is TGCAGTGGACGCATTAGGGGCATCTCCGGTTATGGCTACACCTTC.